The 25 T cell receptor beta chains presented below share a single source sample, sequenced in a study of shared clonotypes between healthy human individuals (TCRdb year 2020). The library was made by the immunoSEQ multiplex PCR assay. TCRdb retrieved this table from immuneACCESS and kept in-frame rearrangements only. Not all clones are present; in checked studies, unresolved V genes account for under half, and no reason is known for the remainder. This sample comprises more than 200,000 clones, approximately 65% of them detected only once. The top ten clones comprise over 8.5% of the sample. Input material: memory CD4+ T cells sorted from blood. The cell subset or site label on this specimen signifies: CD45RA-negative fraction. The receptor source for this set is a man aged 25-45 years in good health.

The CDR3 bases are TGCGCCAGCAGTCCGGCCCCTGGGACCACAGATACGCAGTATTTT. Encoded protein: CASSPAPGTTDTQYF. This chain uses TRBV5-1 with TRBJ2-3; D is possibly TRBD1 or TRBD2 (5 bases each). Deletions cut 5 bases from V and 2 bases from J, with 15 bases between. This CDR3 has 15 amino acids. Germline CDR1 SGHRS, CDR2 YFSETQ.

J is TRBJ1-5 and V is TRBV1. TRBV1 is termed a pseudogene. This CDR3 is 16 amino acids long. For the CDR3, the DNA is TGCACCAGCAGCCAAGAAGGAGGGGCGTCTAATCAGCCCCAGCATTTT. It specifies CTSSQEGGASNQPQHF.

Only a few counts were recorded for this clone. V and J are TRBV10-1 and TRBJ2-5; 11 bases match TRBD2. V shed 5 bases and J 0 bases; nucleotides not matched to a gene: 8. Germline V lookup: CDR1 WNHNN, CDR2 SYGVQD (reference sequence). The CDR3 contains 17 residues. The CDR3 loop reads CASSNPPGLADQETQYF. CDR3 bases: TGCGCCAGCAGTAATCCCCCGGGACTAGCGGACCAAGAGACCCAGTACTTC.

This clone was seen more than once but under ten times. This chain joins TRBV5-6 and TRBJ1-5; D is unresolved. V was trimmed by 0 bases and J by 4 bases, leaving 5 bases between them. This CDR3 is 13 amino acids long. CDR1 and CDR2 (germline): SGHDT, YYEEEE. CDR3 DNA: TGTGCCAGCAGCTTGGGAGTTAATCAGCCCCAGCATTTT. It translates to CASSLGVNQPQHF.

The chain joins TRBV5-4 to TRBJ2-1, with D perhaps matching TRBD1 (5 bases). CDR1 and CDR2 from the germline V gene are SGHNT and YYREEE (reference sequence). V lost 2 bases and J 6 bases, leaving 6 bases between the germline ends. This CDR3 has 12 amino acids. For the CDR3, the DNA is TGTGCCAGCAGCTTCGACAGCAATGAGCAGTTCTTC. As protein: CASSFDSNEQFF. The whole variable domain, remainder taken from reference TRBV5-4 and TRBJ2-1, is ETGVTQSPTHLIKTRGQQVTLRCSSQSGHNTVSWYQQALGQGPQFIFQYYREEENGRGNFPPRFSGLQFPNYSSELNVNALELDDSALYLCASSFDSNEQFFGPGTRLTVL.

This clone showed up just a few times. The CDR3 spells CASSPSKRETQYF. The CDR3, as DNA: TGTGCCAGCAGCCCGTCGAAGCGAGAGACCCAGTACTTC. This chain links TRBV5-4 with TRBJ2-5; D gene unclear. The CDR3 totals 13 residues. V was trimmed by 4 bases and J by 4 bases, leaving 11 bases between them. From germline, CDR1 is SGHNT and CDR2 YYREEE (reference sequence).

This clone has just a few counts. The chain combines TRBV29-1 with TRBJ2-3; possible D gene TRBD1, 6 bases. CDR1 is SQVTM, CDR2 ANQGSEA, per germline. This CDR3 spans 12 amino acids. V lost 6 bases and J 3 bases, leaving 10 bases between the germline ends. The CDR3 region is CSVGTGTDTQYF. The CDR3 nucleotides read TGCAGCGTGGGAACAGGGACAGATACGCAGTATTTT.

This chain links TRBV28 with TRBJ2-7; D ambiguous. Germline-derived CDR1 and CDR2 are MDHEN and SYDVKM. CDR3 length: 12 amino acids. The germline V and J ends were trimmed by 5 bases and 9 bases, with 14 bases remaining between them. The CDR3 loop is CASSPLARWQYF. The DNA of the CDR3 is TGTGCCAGCAGTCCCTTGGCTCGGTGGCAGTACTTC.

This clone has a single count. The chain couples TRBV28 to TRBJ1-5, with D possibly matching TRBD1 (5 bases). Trimming stripped 8 bases from V and 0 bases from J, with 14 bases between. Germline V lookup: CDR1 MDHEN, CDR2 SYDVKM. This CDR3 spans 15 amino acids. The CDR3 spells CASLGGDYSNQPQHF. CDR3 DNA: TGTGCCAGCCTGGGGGGAGACTATAGCAATCAGCCCCAGCATTTT.

To note about this clone: One end of the junction fails to match germline, which may point to a read error. This CDR3 reads CAISEGQFGLIF. Here the CDR3 DNA reads TGTGCCATCAGTGAAGGGCAGTTCGGCCTTATTTTC. The chain recombines TRBV10-3 with TRBJ2-7; no firm D call. This CDR3 is 12 amino acids long. Germline V lookup: CDR1 ENHRY, CDR2 SYGVKD.

This chain connects TRBV20-1 to TRBJ2-4; D gene ambiguous. Trimming removed 3 bases at V and 4 bases at J, with 4 bases between. The CDR3 is made up of 11 amino acids. Germline-derived CDR1 and CDR2 are DFQATT and SNEGSKA (reference sequence). CDR3 in DNA: TGCAGTGCTAGCCAGAAAAACATTCAGTACTTC. It specifies CSASQKNIQYF.

This rearrangement joins TRBV14 to TRBJ2-6; D gene unclear. V was shortened by 3 bases and J by 4 bases, with 13 bases between the two germline ends. The CDR3 runs to 16 residues. CDR1 and CDR2 (germline): SGHDN, FVKESK. CDR3 DNA sequence: TGTGCCAGCAGCCAGGGTGCGGCTGGGGGGGCCAACGTCCTGACTTTC. Translation gives CASSQGAAGGANVLTF. Drawing the rest from reference TRBV14 and TRBJ2-6, the complete variable domain is EAGVTQFPSHSVIEKGQTVTLRCDPISGHDNLYWYRRVMGKEIKFLLHFVKESKQDESGMPNNRFLAERTGGTYSTLKVQPAELEDSGVYFCASSQGAAGGANVLTFGAGSRLTVL.

The genes are TRBV28 and TRBJ2-7; 7 bases agree with TRBD2. V was clipped by 6 bases and J by 2 bases; unmatched bases: 10. This CDR3 has 15 residues. Germline V gene lookup returns CDR1 MDHEN and CDR2 SYDVKM. The CDR3 DNA is TGTGCCAGCAGCCCACGCGGCGGGGGAACCTACGAGCAGTACTTC. It specifies CASSPRGGGTYEQYF.

This clone appeared a few times. The chain joins TRBV15 to TRBJ2-1; 7 nucleotides match TRBD2. Germline V CDR1 and CDR2: LNHNV, YYDKDF (reference sequence). With 8 bases clipped from V and 0 bases from J, the junction kept 16 bases outside the gene matches. The CDR3 is 18 amino acids. As DNA, the CDR3 is TGTGCCACCCGGAGAGCGGGGACCGGTAAGAGCTCCTACAATGAGCAGTTCTTC. Translated: CATRRAGTGKSSYNEQFF. Full variable domain (outside the CDR3, taken from reference TRBV15 and TRBJ2-1): DAMVIQNPRYQVTQFGKPVTLSCSQTLNHNVMYWYQQKSSQAPKLLFHYYDKDFNNEADTPDNFQSRRPNTSFCFLDIRSPGLGDTAMYLCATRRAGTGKSSYNEQFFGPGTRLTVL.

The chain is built from TRBV2 and TRBJ1-3, with unresolved D. Germline V gene lookup returns CDR1 SNHLY and CDR2 FYNNEI. V lost 5 bases and J 0 bases, leaving 11 bases between the germline ends. The CDR3 covers 15 residues. In DNA, the CDR3 is TGTGCCAGCAGTCCGACTCAAGACTCTGGAAACACCATATATTTT. Protein sequence: CASSPTQDSGNTIYF.

This clone was seen only a few times. The CDR3 sequence: CASSLESGPNQPQHF. The CDR3 bases are TGCGCCAGCAGCTTGGAATCAGGCCCCAATCAGCCCCAGCATTTT. This rearrangement joins TRBV5-1 to TRBJ1-5; no definite D call. CDR1 is SGHRS and CDR2 is YFSETQ in the germline V gene. V lost 0 bases, J lost 3 bases, and 10 bases lay in between. The CDR3 contains 15 residues.

The chain recombines TRBV28 with TRBJ2-2, with 7 nucleotides matching TRBD2. The ends lost 6 bases at V and 5 bases at J; junction bases unmatched: 15. The CDR3 has 17 residues. From germline, CDR1 is MDHEN and CDR2 SYDVKM. The CDR3 DNA reads TGTGCCAGCAGGAATGGGCAGGGCGGGAGTACTACCGGGGAGCTGTTTTTT. It encodes CASRNGQGGSTTGELFF. The whole variable domain, filled in from reference TRBV28 and TRBJ2-2, reads DVKVTQSSRYLVKRTGEKVFLECVQDMDHENMFWYRQDPGLGLRLIYFSYDVKMKEKGDIPEGYSVSREKKERFSLILESASTNQTSMYLCASRNGQGGSTTGELFFGEGSRLTVL.

This clone appeared a few times. A junction boundary mismatches the germline segment, possibly from a read error. This specimen includes other DNA sequences encoding the same CDR3. The chain employs TRBV7-2 and TRBJ2-3; no definite D call. CDR3 length equals 13 residues. Germline V gives CDR1 SGHTA, CDR2 FQGNSA. CDR3 amino acids: CASSLDGTDTQYF. The CDR3 coding sequence is TGTGCCAGCAGCTTAGACGGCACGGATACGCAGTATTTT. The variable domain in full, completed from reference TRBV7-2 and TRBJ2-3, reads GAGVSQSPSNKVTEKGKDVELRCDPISGHTALYWYRQSLGQGLEFLIYFQGNSAPDKSGLPSDRFSAERTGGSVSTLTIQRTQQEDSAVYLCASSLDGTDTQYFGPGTRLTVL.

This clone was observed a few times. The J gene is TRBJ2-2, the V gene TRBV6-1; D is unclear. The V gene lost 0 bases and the J gene lost 6 bases, with 8 bases spanning the gap. The CDR3 is 14 amino acids. The V gene's germline CDR1 is MNHNS and CDR2 SASEGT. CDR3 nucleotides: TGTGCCAGCAGTGAAGCTGTTCAGGCCGGGGAGCTGTTTTTT. Translating it yields CASSEAVQAGELFF.

This clone was counted at least ten times. The V gene is TRBV4-3, the J gene TRBJ2-6; no reliable D call. V lost 4 bases and J 0 bases, leaving 7 bases between the germline ends. The CDR3 runs to 15 residues. In germline, CDR1 is LGHNA, CDR2 YSLEER. The CDR3 nucleotides are TGCGCCAGCAGCCTGAGCCGCTCTGGGGCCAACGTCCTGACTTTC. Protein product: CASSLSRSGANVLTF.

In its sample, this clone was seen a few times. CDR3 bases: TGTGCCATCAGCGGGAGTTGGACAGATACGCAGTATTTT. Its protein is CAISGSWTDTQYF. The chain links TRBV10-3 to TRBJ2-3; TRBD2 is a possible D gene (6 bases). The germline V gene encodes CDR1 ENHRY and CDR2 SYGVKD. This CDR3 has 13 amino acids. V was pared by 6 bases and J by 3 bases, with 10 bases between.

The V call is TRBV5-6, the J call TRBJ2-1; the D gene is possibly TRBD2 (6 bases). The length of the CDR3 is 15 residues. Trimming removed 0 bases at V and 2 bases at J, with 9 bases between. The V gene's germline CDR1 is SGHDT and CDR2 YYEEEE. For the CDR3, the DNA is TGTGCCAGCAGCTTGGACGGGAGCGCCTACAATGAGCAGTTCTTC. This translates into CASSLDGSAYNEQFF.

The chain joins TRBV12-5 to TRBJ2-7; 11 bases agree with TRBD1. V lost 4 bases and J lost 3; bases outside the gene matches: 5. Germline CDR1 reads LGHNT; CDR2 reads FRNRAP. The CDR3 spans 15 residues. CDR3 DNA sequence: TGTGCTAGTGGTTCCGGGACAGGGGGGATCTACGAGCAGTACTTC. Translated: CASGSGTGGIYEQYF.

Concerning this clone: Other DNA sequences in the same sample also yield this CDR3. The CDR3 reads CASSLAGSSYNEQFF. The CDR3 nucleotides read TGCGCCAGCAGCTTGGCCGGGAGCTCCTACAATGAGCAGTTCTTC. J is TRBJ2-1 and V is TRBV5-1, with D maybe TRBD2 (6 bases). V lost 0 bases, J lost 0 bases, and 7 bases lay in between. Germline V gene sequence: CDR1 SGHRS, CDR2 YFSETQ. The CDR3 runs 15 residues.

This clone was observed a handful of times. This chain uses TRBV18 with TRBJ2-5; a weak D match, TRBD1 (5 bases). Trimming took 2 bases from V and 5 from J, leaving 9 bases between them. In germline, CDR1 is KGHSH, CDR2 LQKENI. The CDR3 has 13 amino acids. The CDR3 coding sequence is TGTGCCAGCTCACCATCAGGGATGGAGACCCAGTACTTC. Translating gives CASSPSGMETQYF.